This T cell receptor (beta chain) was documented in a study of T cells in Graves' hyperthyroidism and ophthalmopathy. This clonotype was counted many times. Researchers amplified the TCR beta CDR3 regions from RNA transcripts. The HTBI primer set drove a first-round RT-PCR of the TCR CDR3. MiXCR was run by TCRdb on the multiplex PCR reads, yielding one entry per CDR3 protein. The sample has around 720,000 distinct CDR3 sequences, approximately 40% seen once. Germline CDR1 reads LGHNA; CDR2 reads YSLEER. Trimming left V 1 base short and J 1 base short, with 4 bases between. The CDR3 loop spans 13 amino acids.

This clonotype originated in a woman in her forties with Graves' hyperthyroidism. The sequenced sample was blood. The chain has TRBV4-3 and TRBJ1-1; D not resolved. CDR3 bases: TGCGCCAGCAGCCAAGCGGGGAACACTGAAGCTTTCTTT. This codes for CASSQAGNTEAFF.